The 24 T cell receptor beta chains in this list originate from one sample, sequenced in a study of T cells in localized non-small cell lung cancer. The repertoire was sequenced with immunoSEQ multiplex PCR; TCRdb's copy has only in-frame clones and lacks some. The table lists roughly 5,400 clones, 35% to 45% of them singletons. The source material was lung tumor tissue, sampled before any cancer treatment. Every receptor here comes from a male donor older than 55 with stage I squamous cell lung carcinoma.

This clone has only a few counts. CDR3 sequence: CASSIDVGGAGETQYF. The CDR3 DNA is TGTGCCAGTAGTATAGATGTCGGGGGGGCCGGGGAGACCCAGTACTTC. The chain is built from TRBV19 and TRBJ2-5, with TRBD2 identical over 8 bases. V lost 0 bases and J lost 5; bases outside the gene matches: 8. CDR3 length: 16 residues. Germline values: CDR1 LNHDA, CDR2 SQIVND (reference sequence).

The chain links TRBV18 to TRBJ2-7, with a tentative D call TRBD2 (5 bases). Trimming took off 6 bases at V and 5 bases at J, with 20 bases between the two ends. The CDR3 length is 15 residues. Germline CDR1 KGHSH, CDR2 LQKENI. The CDR3 sequence is CASSAAGVVVNEQYF. In nucleotides, the CDR3 is TGTGCCAGCTCCGCGGCCGGGGTGGTTGTCAACGAGCAGTACTTC.

The chain joins TRBV11-3 to TRBJ2-1, with D possibly matching TRBD2 (5 bases). V dropped 6 bases and J dropped 7 bases, with 19 bases sitting between them. The CDR3 is made up of 15 amino acids. Germline assignment: CDR1 SGHNT and CDR2 YENEEA. Here the CDR3 DNA reads TGTGCCAGCAGTTCCGATGGGCAATCGGGAAATGAGCAGTTCTTC. Encoded protein: CASSSDGQSGNEQFF.

This clone was observed a few times. This chain links TRBV9 with TRBJ2-5, with D possibly TRBD1 on 6 matching bases. This CDR3 region has 13 residues. The germline V gene has CDR1 SGDLS and CDR2 YYNGEE. The V end lost 0 bases, the J end lost 3 bases, and 6 bases lay between the germline ends. CDR3 DNA sequence: TGTGCCAGCAGCGTAGGGACAGAAGAGACCCAGTACTTC. Protein product: CASSVGTEETQYF.

The chain combines TRBV5-1 with TRBJ1-5, with D perhaps matching TRBD1 (5 bases). The CDR3 contains 15 residues. Germline V gene data show CDR1 as SGHRS and CDR2 as YFSETQ. The V end lost 5 bases, the J end lost 0 bases, and 12 bases lay between the germline ends. CDR3 protein: CASRPFGGSNQPQHF. CDR3 in DNA: TGCGCCAGCAGGCCCTTCGGGGGTAGCAATCAGCCCCAGCATTTT.

Details on this clone: A read error may produce the germline difference seen at one junction end. This rearrangement joins TRBV18 to TRBJ1-2; a weak D match, TRBD1 (6 bases). CDR3 length equals 14 residues. CDR1 KGHSH and CDR2 LQKENI come from the germline V gene. The CDR3 region has the DNA TGTGCCAGCTCACCACAAGGGGGTAACGATGGCTACACCTTC. As protein: CASSPQGGNDGYTF.

This clone was recorded at least ten times. The V call is TRBV2, the J call TRBJ1-6; D not certain. The CDR3 extends over 12 amino acids. Germline CDR1 SNHLY, CDR2 FYNNEI. V lost 6 bases to trimming and J lost 10 bases, with 10 bases between them. The CDR3, as DNA: TGTGCCAGCAGCCAAGTCGGGTCACCCCTCCACTTT. Translated, it gives CASSQVGSPLHF.

This clone has more than one count but fewer than ten. The J gene is TRBJ1-5, the V gene TRBV28, with D possibly being TRBD1 (6 bases). Germline values: CDR1 MDHEN, CDR2 SYDVKM. The V end lost 7 bases, the J end lost 4 bases, and 11 bases lay between the germline ends. This CDR3 is built from 13 residues. This CDR3 reads CASTRTGNQPQHF. DNA of the CDR3: TGTGCCAGCACTCGAACAGGGAATCAGCCCCAGCATTTT.

V is TRBV19 and J is TRBJ1-5, with 7 positions matching TRBD1. From germline, CDR1 is LNHDA and CDR2 SQIVND (reference sequence). This CDR3 is 15 amino acids long. The V and J ends lost 3 bases and 1 base, in that order; junction bases with no gene match: 3. The CDR3 is CASSISRGSNQPQHF. The CDR3, as DNA: TGTGCCAGTAGTATCTCCAGGGGGAGCAATCAGCCCCAGCATTTT.

This clone was counted only a few times. V and J are TRBV6-8 and TRBJ2-1, with 8 bases fitting TRBD1. The germline V gene has CDR1 MNHGY and CDR2 SAAAGT. This CDR3 region has 16 residues. V lost 6 bases to trimming and J lost 6 bases; unmatched junction nucleotides: 13. This CDR3 is CASSRTTGALGNEQFF. The CDR3, as DNA: TGTGCCAGCAGCCGAACGACAGGGGCATTAGGCAATGAGCAGTTCTTC.

This chain connects TRBV18 to TRBJ1-1; maybe TRBD1 (5 bases). The CDR3 runs 15 residues. CDR1 is KGHSH and CDR2 is LQKENI in the germline V gene. With 3 bases removed from V and 4 bases from J, the gap between germline ends came to 15 bases. CDR3 in amino acids: CASSPAQGLSTEAFF. As DNA, the CDR3 is TGTGCCAGCTCACCGGCCCAGGGACTATCCACTGAAGCTTTCTTT.

This clone was found a few times. The rearrangement links TRBV9 to TRBJ1-1; D is undetermined. Germline V gene lookup returns CDR1 SGDLS and CDR2 YYNGEE. V dropped 6 bases and J dropped 0 bases, with 12 bases sitting between them. The CDR3 totals 14 residues. The CDR3 bases are TGTGCCAGCACTGAGTTCCTTCTGAACACTGAAGCTTTCTTT. Translation: CASTEFLLNTEAFF. The full variable domain, completed using reference TRBV9 and TRBJ1-1, is DSGVTQTPKHLITATGQRVTLRCSPRSGDLSVYWYQQSLDQGLQFLIQYYNGEERAKGNILERFSAQQFPDLHSELNLSSLELGDSALYFCASTEFLLNTEAFFGQGTRLTVV.

The J gene is TRBJ1-4, the V gene TRBV29-1; unclear D gene. CDR3 size: 13 residues. Germline CDR1 reads SQVTM; CDR2 reads ANQGSEA. Trimming removed 3 bases from V and 10 bases from J, with 15 bases in between. CDR3 bases: TGCAGCGTTGAGGAATCCGCCGGAGGAAAACTGTTTTTT. As protein: CSVEESAGGKLFF. The full variable domain, rest sourced from reference TRBV29-1 and TRBJ1-4, is SAVISQKPSRDICQRGTSLTIQCQVDSQVTMMFWYRQQPGQSLTLIATANQGSEATYESGFVIDKFPISRPNLTFSTLTVSNMSPEDSSIYLCSVEESAGGKLFFGSGTQLSVL.

The rearrangement joins TRBV25-1 to TRBJ2-7, with 9 bases that match TRBD2. This CDR3 is 15 amino acids long. From germline, CDR1 is MGHDK and CDR2 SYGVNS. J was trimmed by 5 bases and V by 3 bases; bases with no gene match: 8. The CDR3 DNA reads as TGTGCCAGCAGTGATAGTTCTAGCGGGGTCCACGAGCAGTACTTC. Protein sequence: CASSDSSSGVHEQYF.

This chain joins TRBV15 and TRBJ1-3, with D perhaps TRBD1 (5 bases). The CDR3 has 15 residues. Between the trimmed V and J ends, which lost 0 bases and 1 base, there was a span of 7 bases. Germline V CDR1 and CDR2: LNHNV, YYDKDF (reference sequence). This CDR3 is CATSRERGSGNTIYF. The CDR3 coding sequence is TGTGCCACCAGCAGAGAAAGGGGTTCTGGAAACACCATATATTTT.

Within the sample, this clone is medium-sized (0.01 to 0.1%). This sequence joins TRBV11-3 and TRBJ1-1, with D possibly matching TRBD1 (5 bases). Germline CDR1 is SGHNT and CDR2 is YENEEA. The CDR3 is made up of 17 amino acids. V lost 7 bases, J lost 4 bases, and 25 bases lay in between. CDR3 amino acids: CASTQWVWGPQGTEAFF. CDR3 sequence (DNA): TGTGCCAGCACCCAATGGGTGTGGGGTCCCCAGGGCACTGAAGCTTTCTTT.

This clone is termed large. The chain links TRBV9 to TRBJ1-2; 7 bases are shared with TRBD1. This CDR3 comprises 15 residues. The V and J ends lost 0 bases and 4 bases, in that order; junction bases with no gene match: 6. In germline, CDR1 is SGDLS, CDR2 YYNGEE. The CDR3: CASSVDTAGGYGYTF. CDR3 nucleotides: TGTGCCAGCAGCGTAGATACGGCAGGGGGCTATGGCTACACCTTC.

By proportion, this clone is medium-sized (0.01 to 0.1%). Here the CDR3 reads CASSLVFGQGAYEQYF. The DNA of the CDR3 is TGTGCCAGCAGCTTAGTTTTTGGACAGGGGGCTTACGAGCAGTACTTC. The chain has TRBV11-3 and TRBJ2-7; 11 positions match TRBD1. The CDR3 has 16 amino acids. The junction had 6 bases not matched to a gene; V was cut back by 1 base and J by 4 bases. From germline, CDR1 is SGHNT and CDR2 YENEEA.

This rearrangement joins TRBV18 to TRBJ2-7; 7 bases are shared with TRBD1. This CDR3 is 18 amino acids long. After removal of 0 bases from V and 3 bases from J, the junction contained 14 bases not matched to a gene. Germline values: CDR1 KGHSH, CDR2 LQKENI. The CDR3 loop reads CASSPPVPPGQSSYEQYF. The CDR3 nucleotides read TGTGCCAGCTCACCACCTGTTCCCCCGGGACAGTCAAGCTACGAGCAGTACTTC.

The chain is built from TRBV28 and TRBJ1-2; D gene ambiguous. Germline-derived CDR1 and CDR2 are MDHEN and SYDVKM. This CDR3 contains 12 residues. Trimming cost V 4 bases and J 8 bases, with 11 bases left between them. CDR3 nucleotide sequence: TGTGCCAGCAGTTCTACAGAGATAGGCTACACCTTC. Translation: CASSSTEIGYTF.

This sequence joins TRBV30 and TRBJ1-2; D is unresolved. This CDR3 has 13 residues. Germline V gene sequence: CDR1 GTSNPN, CDR2 SVGIG (reference sequence). V lost 1 base, J lost 0 bases, and 6 bases lay in between. CDR3 region: CAWSGRANYGYTF. The CDR3 DNA is TGTGCCTGGAGTGGCAGAGCTAACTATGGCTACACCTTC.

The chain employs TRBV30 and TRBJ1-1; no clear D. V gave up 0 bases and J gave up 8 bases, with 10 bases separating them. The germline CDR1 and CDR2 sequences are GTSNPN and SVGIG (reference sequence). The CDR3 loop spans 12 amino acids. The CDR3 reads CAWSVSVSEAFF. As DNA, the CDR3 is TGTGCCTGGAGTGTCTCCGTTTCCGAAGCTTTCTTT.

This clone appeared a few times. V and J are TRBV18 and TRBJ2-2; 12 bases match TRBD2. Germline V gene lookup returns CDR1 KGHSH and CDR2 LQKENI. J was trimmed by 3 bases and V by 1 base; bases with no gene match: 0. The CDR3 spans 16 residues. CDR3 protein: CASSPRTSGDTGELFF. The CDR3 DNA reads TGTGCCAGCTCACCACGGACTAGCGGGGACACCGGGGAGCTGTTTTTT.

The chain employs TRBV18 and TRBJ2-2; no firm D call. This CDR3 is 14 amino acids long. Trimming left V 4 bases short and J 1 base short, with 7 bases between. The germline V gene has CDR1 KGHSH and CDR2 LQKENI. The CDR3 DNA is TGTGCCAGCTCACTAACTTGGAACACCGGGGAGCTGTTTTTT. As protein: CASSLTWNTGELFF. Looking up the rest from reference TRBV18 and TRBJ2-2 gives the full variable domain: NAGVMQNPRHLVRRRGQEARLRCSPMKGHSHVYWYRQLPEEGLKFMVYLQKENIIDESGMPKERFSAEFPKEGPSILRIQQVVRGDSAAYFCASSLTWNTGELFFGEGSRLTVL.